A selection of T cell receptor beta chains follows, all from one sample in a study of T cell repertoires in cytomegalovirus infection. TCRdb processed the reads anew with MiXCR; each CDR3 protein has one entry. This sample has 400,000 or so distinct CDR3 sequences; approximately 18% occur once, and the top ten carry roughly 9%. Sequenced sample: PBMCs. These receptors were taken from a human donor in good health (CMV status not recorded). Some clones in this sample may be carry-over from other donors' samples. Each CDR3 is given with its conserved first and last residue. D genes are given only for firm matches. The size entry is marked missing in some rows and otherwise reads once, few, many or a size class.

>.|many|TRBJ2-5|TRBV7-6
TGTGCCAGCAGCGCCCTAGCGTTGCCCCTAGAGACCCAGTACTTC
CASSALALPLETQYF
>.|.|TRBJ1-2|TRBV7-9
TGTGCCAGCAGCTTAGTCTTAGATGGCTACACCTTC
CASSLVLDGYTF
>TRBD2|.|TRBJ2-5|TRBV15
TGTGCCACCAGCGTCGGACTAGCGGAAGAGACCCAGTACTTC
CATSVGLAEETQYF
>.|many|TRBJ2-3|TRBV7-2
TGTGCCAGCAGCTTTAAGGCAGGAGACACAGATACGCAGTATTTT
CASSFKAGDTDTQYF
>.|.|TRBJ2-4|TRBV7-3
TGTGCCAGCAGCCCCCCATCAGGGGAGGCCAAAAACATTCAGTACTTC
CASSPPSGEAKNIQYF
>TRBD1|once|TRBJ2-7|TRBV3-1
TGTGCCAGCAGCTTTAAGGGGGGGACAGGGTCCTACGAGCAGTACTTC
CASSFKGGTGSYEQYF
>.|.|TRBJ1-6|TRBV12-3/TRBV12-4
TGTGCCAGCGGAGTCTCGTTTGCTGATTCACCCCTCCACTTT
CASGVSFADSPLHF
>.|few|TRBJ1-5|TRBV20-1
TGCAGTGCTACAGGGAGCAATCAGCCCCAGCATTTT
CSATGSNQPQHF
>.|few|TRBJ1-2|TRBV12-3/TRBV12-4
TGTGCCAGCAGTTTAAAGGGGGTGACCGGCTACACCTTC
CASSLKGVTGYTF
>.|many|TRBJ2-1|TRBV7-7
TGTGCCAGCAGCTACCCGGAGCCCCTAGTGGGATCCTACAATGAGCAGTTCTTC
CASSYPEPLVGSYNEQFF
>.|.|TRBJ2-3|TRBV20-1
TGCAGTGCTATTCGGCTCCCCACAGATACGCAGTATTTT
CSAIRLPTDTQYF